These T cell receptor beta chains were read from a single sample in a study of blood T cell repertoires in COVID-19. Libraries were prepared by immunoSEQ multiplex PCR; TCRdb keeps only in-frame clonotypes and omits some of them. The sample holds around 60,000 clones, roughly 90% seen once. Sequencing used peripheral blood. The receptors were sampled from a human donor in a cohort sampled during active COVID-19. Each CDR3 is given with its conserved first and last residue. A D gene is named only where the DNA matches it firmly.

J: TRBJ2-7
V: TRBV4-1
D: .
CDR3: CASSHYLSYEQYF
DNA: TGCGCCAGCAGCCACTATCTCTCCTACGAGCAGTACTTC

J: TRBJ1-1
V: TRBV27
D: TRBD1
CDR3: CASSSGQGGIEAFF
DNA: TGTGCCAGCAGTTCCGGACAGGGCGGAATTGAAGCTTTCTTT

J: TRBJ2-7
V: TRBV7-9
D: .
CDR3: CASSYQVPEQYF
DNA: TGTGCCAGCAGTTACCAGGTACCCGAGCAGTACTTC

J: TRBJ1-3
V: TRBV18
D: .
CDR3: CASSATAQSSGNTIYF
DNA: TGTGCCAGCTCAGCGACAGCGCAGTCGTCTGGAAACACCATATATTTT

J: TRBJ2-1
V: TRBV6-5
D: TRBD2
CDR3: CASSYGYTSGSGEQFF
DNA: TGTGCCAGCAGTTACGGCTATACTAGCGGGAGCGGTGAGCAGTTCTTC

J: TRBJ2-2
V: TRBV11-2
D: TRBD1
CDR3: CASSTGANTGELFF
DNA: TGTGCCAGCAGTACAGGGGCGAACACCGGGGAGCTGTTTTTT

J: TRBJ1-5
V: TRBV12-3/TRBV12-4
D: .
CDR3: CASSPRGNQPQHF
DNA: TGTGCCAGCAGTCCCAGAGGAAATCAGCCCCAGCATTTT

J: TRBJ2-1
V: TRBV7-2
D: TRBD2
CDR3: CASSLLAGPNGRWNEQFF
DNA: TGTGCCAGCAGCCTACTAGCGGGGCCCAATGGGAGGTGGAATGAGCAGTTCTTC

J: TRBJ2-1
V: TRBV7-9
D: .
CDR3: CASSFRGDYSYNEQFF
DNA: TGTGCCAGCAGCTTCCGCGGGGATTACTCCTACAATGAGCAGTTCTTC

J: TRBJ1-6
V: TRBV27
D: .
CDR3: CASSFMNSPLHF
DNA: TGTGCCAGCAGTTTTATGAATTCACCCCTCCACTTT

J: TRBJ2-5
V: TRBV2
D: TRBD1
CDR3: CASKKTGVETQYF
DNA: TGTGCCAGCAAGAAAACAGGGGTAGAGACCCAGTACTTC